This T cell receptor (beta chain) was obtained from a study of T cell responses to AZD1222 COVID-19 vaccine. Regarding the study as a whole: AZD1222 recipients seropositive at baseline numbered only 5 or 6. It should be noted that donors were predominantly white British and more often female, and clonal diversity was possibly underestimated. Spike-specific TCR breadth and depth went up after people got two AZD1222 doses. Regions 160-218 and 743-854 dominated among vaccine-associated CD4 TCRs spanning spike.

With regard to this clone: Its target is not known.

The CDR3 is 14 residues long. Trimming cost V 2 bases and J 8 bases; bases outside gene matches: 2. CDR1 SNHLY and CDR2 FYNNEI come from the germline V gene. Clones were read by immunoSEQ multiplex PCR, and TCRdb kept only the in-frame ones, dropping some. The sample yields approximately 260,000 clones, 90% to 95% seen once. V is TRBV2 and J is TRBJ2-1; 11 bases match TRBD2. The source material was peripheral blood, sampled on day 0 of AZD1222 vaccination. The origin of this receptor is an adult in good health. The CDR3 DNA is TGTGCCAGCAGTGAACTAGCGGGAGGAGATGAGCAGTTCTTC. Its translation: CASSELAGGDEQFF.